These T cell receptor beta chains were read from a single sample in a study of T cell repertoires in cytomegalovirus infection. One entry per CDR3 protein results from TCRdb running MiXCR on the reads. The sample holds around 490,000 distinct CDR3 sequences, 26% seen once. Sequencing was performed on PBMCs. The receptors here all came from a human donor in good health (CMV status not recorded). Some clones in this sample may be carry-over from other donors' samples. Each CDR3 is given with its conserved first and last residue. A D gene is named only where the DNA matches it firmly. Clone size, where shown, is once, few, many, or a class for clones that have expanded.

j_call | clone_size | v_call | d_call | cdr3_aa | cdr3_nt
TRBJ2-1 | many | TRBV7-2 | TRBD2 | CAGGGRMPNEQFF | TGTGCCGGCGGCGGGAGGATGCCCAATGAGCAGTTCTTC
TRBJ1-1 | few | TRBV11-1 | TRBD1 | CASSPRQGAVGTEAFF | TGTGCCAGCAGCCCACGACAGGGGGCGGTGGGCACTGAAGCTTTCTTT
TRBJ1-1 | few | TRBV7-9 | TRBD1 | CATVQTGMNTEAFF | TGTGCCACCGTACAGACAGGGATGAACACTGAAGCTTTCTTT
TRBJ2-5 | - | TRBV18 | - | CASSPRKGLRGRETQYF | TGTGCCAGCTCACCACGTAAGGGTCTGAGGGGGAGAGAGACCCAGTACTTC
TRBJ2-4 | few | TRBV25-1 | - | CASSAVGSIKNIQYF | TGTGCCAGCAGTGCTGTAGGGAGTATCAAAAACATTCAGTACTTC
TRBJ2-1 | - | TRBV14 | - | CASSPTGFSYNEQFF | TGTGCCAGCAGCCCCACAGGATTCTCCTACAATGAGCAGTTCTTC
TRBJ2-5 | many | TRBV6-1 | TRBD1 | CASRTGFRAETQYF | TGTGCCAGCAGGACAGGGTTTAGAGCGGAGACCCAGTACTTC
TRBJ2-3 | few | TRBV6-5 | TRBD2 | CASSQQTSGRIDTQYF | TGTGCCAGCAGTCAACAGACTAGCGGGAGAATAGATACGCAGTATTTT
TRBJ2-2 | - | TRBV7-2 | - | CASSPQSTGELFF | TGTGCCAGCAGCCCCCAAAGCACCGGGGAGCTGTTTTTT
TRBJ1-1 | - | TRBV6-2/TRBV6-3 | - | CASSGRAEAFF | TGTGCCAGCAGTGGTCGCGCTGAAGCTTTCTTT
TRBJ1-4 | once | TRBV5-1 | - | CASSSGPTTNEKLFF | TGCGCCAGCAGCTCCGGACCGACAACTAATGAAAAACTGTTTTTT
TRBJ1-5 | - | TRBV7-2 | TRBD1 | CAGSVSLDRGEPQHF | TGTGCCGGCAGCGTTAGCCTAGACAGGGGGGAGCCCCAGCATTTT
TRBJ1-1 | few | TRBV7-2 | - | CASSREGAAEAFF | TGTGCCAGCAGCCGCGAGGGTGCCGCTGAAGCTTTCTTT
TRBJ2-1 | few | TRBV10-3 | TRBD2 | CAIRRTSGNNEQFF | TGTGCCATCAGAAGGACTAGCGGGAACAATGAGCAGTTCTTC
TRBJ1-2 | - | TRBV20-1 | - | CSAIRRRNGYTF | TGCAGTGCTATACGCCGAAGAAATGGCTACACCTTC
TRBJ1-1 | many | TRBV7-8 | - | CASSLTGANTEAFF | TGTGCCAGCAGCCTGACAGGAGCGAACACTGAAGCTTTCTTT
TRBJ2-1 | few | TRBV6-2/TRBV6-3 | - | CASNRQAGGSYNEQFF | TGTGCCAGCAACCGACAGGCCGGGGGTTCCTACAATGAGCAGTTCTTC
TRBJ2-2 | many | TRBV7-2 | - | CASSTLGGYRRLPTGELFF | TGTGCCAGCAGCACCCTAGGGGGATACAGGAGGCTCCCCACCGGGGAGCTGTTTTTT
TRBJ2-1 | - | TRBV2 | TRBD2 | CASSGEGLYNEQFF | TGTGCCAGCAGTGGGGAGGGACTTTACAATGAGCAGTTCTTC
TRBJ2-7 | - | TRBV6-2/TRBV6-3 | TRBD2 | CASSGPSGAYEQYF | TGTGCCAGCAGTGGACCTAGCGGGGCCTACGAGCAGTACTTC
TRBJ1-2 | - | TRBV12-3/TRBV12-4 | - | CASSLRANYGYTF | TGTGCCAGCAGTCTCAGGGCTAACTATGGCTACACCTTC
TRBJ2-1 | few | TRBV12-3/TRBV12-4 | - | CASRPGTIHNEQFF | TGTGCCAGCAGACCCGGGACCATCCACAATGAGCAGTTCTTC
TRBJ2-1 | few | TRBV7-8 | TRBD2 | CASSSFAGGWNEQFF | TGTGCCAGCAGCTCTTTTGCGGGAGGGTGGAATGAGCAGTTCTTC
TRBJ2-2 | - | TRBV28 | - | CASINRVPGGELFF | TGTGCCAGCATTAACAGGGTACCGGGCGGGGAGCTGTTTTTT
TRBJ2-5 | few | TRBV7-9 | - | CASSQRAGLVAETQYF | TGTGCCAGCAGCCAAAGGGCGGGGTTGGTGGCGGAGACCCAGTACTTC
TRBJ2-7 | - | TRBV10-3 | - | CASGTLSYEQYF | TGTGCCAGCGGGACGCTTTCCTACGAGCAGTACTTC
TRBJ2-3 | - | TRBV11-2 | - | CASSRLYTQYF | TGTGCCAGCAGCAGATTATATACGCAGTATTTT
TRBJ2-2 | few | TRBV5-1 | - | CASSPRVGTGELFF | TGCGCCAGCAGCCCCAGGGTCGGAACCGGGGAGCTGTTTTTT
TRBJ2-7 | few | TRBV4-1 | - | CASSQDLVGGLAGQYF | TGCGCCAGCAGCCAAGATCTGGTAGGAGGGCTGGCGGGGCAGTACTTC
TRBJ2-7 | few | TRBV7-8 | - | CASSLVETSYEQYF | TGTGCCAGCAGCTTAGTTGAGACTAGCTACGAGCAGTACTTC
TRBJ1-1 | few | TRBV6-5 | TRBD1 | CASSLWTGGRDTEAFF | TGTGCCAGCAGCCTCTGGACAGGGGGCAGGGACACTGAAGCTTTCTTT
TRBJ1-5 | many | TRBV7-9 | TRBD1 | CASSSGQGYQPQHF | TGTGCCAGCAGCTCGGGACAGGGATATCAGCCCCAGCATTTT
TRBJ1-6 | - | TRBV4-3 | - | CTSSPTGGSWNLHF | TGCACCAGCAGCCCCACCGGCGGTTCATGGAATCTCCACTTT
TRBJ1-5 | few | TRBV7-6 | - | CASSLVEGANQPQHF | TGTGCCAGCAGCTTAGTCGAGGGTGCTAATCAGCCCCAGCATTTT
TRBJ1-3 | - | TRBV5-1 | - | CASSPDGPSSGNTIYF | TGCGCCAGCAGCCCGGACGGACCAAGCTCTGGAAACACCATATATTTT
TRBJ2-1 | few | TRBV5-8 | - | CASSFPGSSYNEQFF | TGTGCCAGCAGCTTCCCCGGCTCCTCCTACAATGAGCAGTTCTTC
TRBJ1-5 | many | TRBV7-8 | TRBD1 | CASSRDRVSNQPQHF | TGTGCCAGCAGCCGAGACAGGGTTAGCAATCAGCCCCAGCATTTT
TRBJ2-7 | many | TRBV7-2 | TRBD2 | CASSLATSGSSTPEQYF | TGTGCCAGCAGCTTAGCGACTAGCGGGAGCTCTACGCCCGAGCAGTACTTC
TRBJ2-1 | few | TRBV12-3/TRBV12-4 | TRBD1 | CASSFGLGQGINEQFF | TGTGCCAGCAGTTTTGGATTGGGACAGGGAATCAATGAGCAGTTCTTC
TRBJ2-2 | - | TRBV11-2 | - | CASSLDPGHPRNTGELFF | TGTGCCAGCAGCTTAGACCCCGGACACCCGCGGAACACCGGGGAGCTGTTTTTT
TRBJ1-1 | few | TRBV29-1 | - | CSVVADMTFF | TGCAGCGTTGTGGCCGACATGACTTTCTTT
TRBJ2-4 | - | TRBV7-9 | - | CASMGHRDTTKNIQYF | TGTGCCAGCATGGGACACCGGGACACTACCAAAAACATTCAGTACTTC